The sequence of this T cell receptor (beta chain) was determined in a study of blood T cell repertoires in COVID-19. Turning to the study itself: Sites across the United States, Italy and Spain contributed samples from acute and convalescent COVID-19. T cells, B-cell-depleted T cells, or PBMCs supplied cDNA or gDNA.

Per the germline V gene, CDR1 is MNHEY and CDR2 is SMNVEV (reference sequence). The CDR3 covers 16 residues. Trimming at V came to 5 bases and at J to 3 bases, leaving 8 bases not matched to a gene. Original processing methods: Reference gene primer amplification gave estimated nucleated cell counts. Clones were sequenced by immunoSEQ multiplex PCR, and TCRdb holds only the in-frame ones, with some missing. V, J and clone size derive from that table, while D and trimming were established from the DNA sequence. The sample includes about 40,000 clones, around nine tenths of them seen just once. The sample was peripheral blood. The sequence was obtained from a human donor in a cohort sampled during active COVID-19. The gene calls are TRBV27 and TRBJ2-1; TRBD2 aligns across 9 bases. The CDR3 DNA is TGTGCCAGCAGTCCGCCCCCTAGCGGGGTCTACAATGAGCAGTTCTTC. Amino acid sequence: CASSPPPSGVYNEQFF.